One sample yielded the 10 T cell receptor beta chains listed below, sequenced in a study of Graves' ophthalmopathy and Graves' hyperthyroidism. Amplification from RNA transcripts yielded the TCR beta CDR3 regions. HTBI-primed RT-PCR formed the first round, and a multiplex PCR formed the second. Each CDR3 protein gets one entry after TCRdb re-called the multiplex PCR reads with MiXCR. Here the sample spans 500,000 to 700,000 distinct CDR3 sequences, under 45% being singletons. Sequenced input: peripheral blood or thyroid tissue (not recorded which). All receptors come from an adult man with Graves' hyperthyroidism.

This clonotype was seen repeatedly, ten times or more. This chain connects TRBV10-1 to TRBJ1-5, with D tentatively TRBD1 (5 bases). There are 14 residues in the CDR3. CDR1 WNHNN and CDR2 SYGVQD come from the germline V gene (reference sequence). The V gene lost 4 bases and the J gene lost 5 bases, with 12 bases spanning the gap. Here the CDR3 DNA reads TGCGCCAGCAGTGCCGCAGGGCAGGATCAGCCCCAGCATTTT. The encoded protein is CASSAAGQDQPQHF.

For the CDR3, the DNA is TGCAGCGTTGACCACACAGATACGCAGTATTTT. Amino acids: CSVDHTDTQYF. The rearrangement links TRBV29-1 to TRBJ2-3; D remains unclear. Germline V lookup: CDR1 SQVTM, CDR2 ANQGSEA. This CDR3 is 11 amino acids long. Trimming stripped 3 bases from V and 2 bases from J, with 3 bases between.

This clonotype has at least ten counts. CDR3 coding DNA: TGTGCCAGCAGCATAAAGGGACGGAGTAATGAAAAACTGTTTTTT. Translating it yields CASSIKGRSNEKLFF. The chain recombines TRBV7-8 with TRBJ1-4, with D tentatively TRBD1 (5 bases). Germline V gives CDR1 SGHVS, CDR2 FQNEAQ. V shed 5 bases and J shed 4 bases, with 14 bases lying between them. The CDR3 contains 15 residues. Full variable domain (outside the CDR3, taken from reference TRBV7-8 and TRBJ1-4): GAGVSQSPRYKVAKRGQDVALRCDPISGHVSLFWYQQALGQGPEFLTYFQNEAQLDKSGLPSDRFFAERPEGSVSTLKIQRTQQEDSAVYLCASSIKGRSNEKLFFGSGTQLSVL.

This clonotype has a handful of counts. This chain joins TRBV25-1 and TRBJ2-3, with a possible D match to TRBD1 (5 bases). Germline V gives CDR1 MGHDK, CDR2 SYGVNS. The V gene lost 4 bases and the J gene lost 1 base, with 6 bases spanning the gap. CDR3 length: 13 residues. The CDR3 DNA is TGTGCCAGCAGTGGGGGCGGCACAGATACGCAGTATTTT. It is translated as CASSGGGTDTQYF.

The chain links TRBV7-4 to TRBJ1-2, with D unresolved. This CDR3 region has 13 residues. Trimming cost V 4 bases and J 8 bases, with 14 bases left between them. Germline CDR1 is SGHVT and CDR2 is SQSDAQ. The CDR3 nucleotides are TGTGCCAGCAGCTCCCCCCGTACTAGCGGCTACACCTTC. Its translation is CASSSPRTSGYTF.

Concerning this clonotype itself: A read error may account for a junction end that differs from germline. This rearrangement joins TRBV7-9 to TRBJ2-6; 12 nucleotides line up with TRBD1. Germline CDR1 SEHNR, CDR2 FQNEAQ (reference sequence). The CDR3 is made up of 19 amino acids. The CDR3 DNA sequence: TGCGCCAGCAGCCAGGCCGGGACAGGGGGCTCGTCTGGGGCCAACGTCCTGACTTTC. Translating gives CASSQAGTGGSSGANVLTF.

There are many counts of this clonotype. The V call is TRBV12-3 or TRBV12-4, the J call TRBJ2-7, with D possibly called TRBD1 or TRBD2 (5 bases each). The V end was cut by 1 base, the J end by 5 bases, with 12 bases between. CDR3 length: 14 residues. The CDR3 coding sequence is TGTGCCAGCAGTTTAGTCCGGGACCAGCACGAGCAGTACTTC. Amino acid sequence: CASSLVRDQHEQYF.

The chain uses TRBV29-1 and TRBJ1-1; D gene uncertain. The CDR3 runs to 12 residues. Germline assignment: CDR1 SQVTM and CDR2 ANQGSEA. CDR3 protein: CSLDHGFPEAFF. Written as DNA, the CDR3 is TGCAGTTTAGATCACGGGTTTCCTGAAGCTTTCTTT. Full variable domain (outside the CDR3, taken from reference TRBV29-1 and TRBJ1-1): SAVISQKPSRDICQRGTSLTIQCQVDSQVTMMFWYRQQPGQSLTLIATANQGSEATYESGFVIDKFPISRPNLTFSTLTVSNMSPEDSSIYLCSLDHGFPEAFFGQGTRLTVV.

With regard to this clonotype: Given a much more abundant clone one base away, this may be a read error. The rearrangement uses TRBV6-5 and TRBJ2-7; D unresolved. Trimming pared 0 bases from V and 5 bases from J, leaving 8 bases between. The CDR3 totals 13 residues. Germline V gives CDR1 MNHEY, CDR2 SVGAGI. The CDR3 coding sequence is TGTGCCAGCAGTTACTCCGTGGCCCACGAGCAGTACTTC. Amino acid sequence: CASSYSVAHEQYF.

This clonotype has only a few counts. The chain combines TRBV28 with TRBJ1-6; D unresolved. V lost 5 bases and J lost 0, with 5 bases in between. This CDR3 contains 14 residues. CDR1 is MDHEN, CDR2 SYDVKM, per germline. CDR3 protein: CASSIHSYNSPLHF. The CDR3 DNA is TGTGCCAGCAGTATACACTCCTATAATTCACCCCTCCACTTT.